This TCR beta chain was captured by sequencing in a study of beta chain features in type 1 diabetes. The CDR3 is 14 amino acids. Germline V lookup: CDR1 SGHRS, CDR2 YFSETQ. With 4 bases removed from V and 1 base from J, the gap between germline ends came to 8 bases. Expressed TCRB transcripts were sequenced because the isolated RNA had all been reverse transcribed beforehand. TCRdb keeps only in-frame clones here, not all; method: immunoSEQ multiplex PCR. The sample includes about 13,000 clones, more than 40% seen only once; the top ten take around 0.97%. In its sample, this clone was seen a few times.

Sequencing used stem cell memory CD4+ T cells from blood. The sequence was collected from a man younger than 30 in good health. J is TRBJ2-2 and V is TRBV5-1, with a tentative D call TRBD1 (5 bases). This CDR3 reads CASSITGNTGELFF. CDR3 nucleotides: TGCGCCAGCAGCATAACAGGGAACACCGGGGAGCTGTTTTTT.